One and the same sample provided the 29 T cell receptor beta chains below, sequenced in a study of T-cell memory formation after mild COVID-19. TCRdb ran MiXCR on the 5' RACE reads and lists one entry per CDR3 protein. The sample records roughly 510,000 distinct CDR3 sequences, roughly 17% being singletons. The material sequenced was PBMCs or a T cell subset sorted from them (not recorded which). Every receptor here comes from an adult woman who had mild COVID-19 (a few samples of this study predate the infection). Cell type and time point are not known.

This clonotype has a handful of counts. For the CDR3, the DNA is TGTGCCAGTAGCTGGACAGGGAGGCTAGCGGGGGGTACGACAGATACGCAGTATTTT. This gives the protein CASSWTGRLAGGTTDTQYF. The V and J genes are TRBV19 and TRBJ2-3, with 11 bases matching TRBD2. Germline CDR1 is LNHDA and CDR2 is SQIVND (reference sequence). The J segment lost 3 bases and the V segment lost 6 bases, leaving 17 bases of the junction unmatched. CDR3 length: 19 amino acids.

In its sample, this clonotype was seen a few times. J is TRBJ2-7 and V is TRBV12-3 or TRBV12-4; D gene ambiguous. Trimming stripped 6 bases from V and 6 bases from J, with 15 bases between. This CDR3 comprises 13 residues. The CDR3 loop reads CASSRDDGREQYF. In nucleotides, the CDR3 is TGTGCCAGCAGCCGCGACGACGGACGCGAGCAGTACTTC.

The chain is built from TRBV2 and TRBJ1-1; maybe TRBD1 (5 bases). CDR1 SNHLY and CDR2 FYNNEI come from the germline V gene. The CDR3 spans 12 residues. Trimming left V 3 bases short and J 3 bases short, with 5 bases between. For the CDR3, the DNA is TGTGCCAGCAGTGAGACAGACACTGAAGCTTTCTTT. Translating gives CASSETDTEAFF.

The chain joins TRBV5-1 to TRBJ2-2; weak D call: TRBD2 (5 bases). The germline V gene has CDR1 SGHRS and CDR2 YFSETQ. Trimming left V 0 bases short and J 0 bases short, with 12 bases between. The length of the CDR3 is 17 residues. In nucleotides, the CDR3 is TGCGCCAGCAGCTTGGGCCCGGGGAGCTCGAACACCGGGGAGCTGTTTTTT. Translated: CASSLGPGSSNTGELFF.

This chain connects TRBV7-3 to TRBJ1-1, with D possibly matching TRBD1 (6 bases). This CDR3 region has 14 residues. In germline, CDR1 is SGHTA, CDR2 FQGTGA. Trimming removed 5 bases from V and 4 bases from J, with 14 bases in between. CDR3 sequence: CASSAGGGGTEAFF. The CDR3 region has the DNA TGTGCCAGCAGCGCCGGGGGAGGGGGCACTGAAGCTTTCTTT.

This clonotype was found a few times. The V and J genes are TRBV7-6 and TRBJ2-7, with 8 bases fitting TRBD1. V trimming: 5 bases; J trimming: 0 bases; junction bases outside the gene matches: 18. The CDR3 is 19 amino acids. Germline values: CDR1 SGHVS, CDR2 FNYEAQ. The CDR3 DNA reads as TGTGCCAGCAGCCCACGAATGGGGGGACAGGTGCCAAGCTCCTACGAGCAGTACTTC. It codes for CASSPRMGGQVPSSYEQYF.

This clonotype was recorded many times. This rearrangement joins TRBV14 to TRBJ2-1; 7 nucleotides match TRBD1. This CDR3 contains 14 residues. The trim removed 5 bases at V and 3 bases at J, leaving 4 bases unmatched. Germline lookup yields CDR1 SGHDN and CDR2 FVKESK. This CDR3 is CASSRTGLYNEQFF. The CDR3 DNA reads TGTGCCAGCAGCAGGACAGGTCTCTACAATGAGCAGTTCTTC.

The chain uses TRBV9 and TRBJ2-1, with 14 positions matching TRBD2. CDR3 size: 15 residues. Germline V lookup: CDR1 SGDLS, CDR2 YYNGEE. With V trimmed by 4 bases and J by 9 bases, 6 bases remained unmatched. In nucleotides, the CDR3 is TGTGCCAGCAGCTCCGGGACTAGCGGGGGACCTGAGCAGTTCTTC. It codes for CASSSGTSGGPEQFF.

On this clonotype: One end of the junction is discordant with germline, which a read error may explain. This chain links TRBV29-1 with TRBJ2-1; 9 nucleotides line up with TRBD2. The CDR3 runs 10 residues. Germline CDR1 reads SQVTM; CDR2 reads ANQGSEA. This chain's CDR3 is CSTPGTSNSF. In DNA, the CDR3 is TGCAGCACCCCCGGGACTAGCAATTCCTTC.

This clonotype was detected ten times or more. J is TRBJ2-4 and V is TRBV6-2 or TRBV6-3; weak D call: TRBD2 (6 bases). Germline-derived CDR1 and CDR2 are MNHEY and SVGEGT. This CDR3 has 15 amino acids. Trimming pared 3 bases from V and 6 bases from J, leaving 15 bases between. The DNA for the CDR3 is TGTGCCAGCAGTTATGGGCGGGGCCGGTCAAACATTCAGTACTTC. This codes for CASSYGRGRSNIQYF.

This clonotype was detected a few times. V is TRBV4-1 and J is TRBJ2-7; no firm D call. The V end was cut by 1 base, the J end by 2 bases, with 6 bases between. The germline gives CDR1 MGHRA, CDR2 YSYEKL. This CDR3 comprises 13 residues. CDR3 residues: CASSQGVPYEQYF. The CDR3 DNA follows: TGCGCCAGCAGCCAAGGGGTACCCTACGAGCAGTACTTC.

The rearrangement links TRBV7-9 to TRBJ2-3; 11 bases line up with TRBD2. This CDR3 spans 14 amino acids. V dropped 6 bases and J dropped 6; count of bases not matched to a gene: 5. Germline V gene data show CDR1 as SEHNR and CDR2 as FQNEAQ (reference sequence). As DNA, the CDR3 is TGTGCCAGCAGTAAACTAGCGGGAGTCGATACGCAGTATTTT. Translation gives CASSKLAGVDTQYF.

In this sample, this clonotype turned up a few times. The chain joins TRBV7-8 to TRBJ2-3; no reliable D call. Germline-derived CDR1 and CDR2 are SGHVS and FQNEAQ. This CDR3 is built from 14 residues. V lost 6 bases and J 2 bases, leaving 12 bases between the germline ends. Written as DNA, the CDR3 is TGTGCCAGCAGGCCCCGATGGGACACAGATACGCAGTATTTT. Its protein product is CASRPRWDTDTQYF. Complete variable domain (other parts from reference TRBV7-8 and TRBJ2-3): GAGVSQSPRYKVAKRGQDVALRCDPISGHVSLFWYQQALGQGPEFLTYFQNEAQLDKSGLPSDRFFAERPEGSVSTLKIQRTQQEDSAVYLCASRPRWDTDTQYFGPGTRLTVL.

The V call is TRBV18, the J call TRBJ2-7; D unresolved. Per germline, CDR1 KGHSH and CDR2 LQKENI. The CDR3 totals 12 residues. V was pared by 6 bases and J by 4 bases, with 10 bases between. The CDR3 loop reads CASSRPPYEQYF. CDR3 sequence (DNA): TGTGCCAGCTCCCGACCCCCTTACGAGCAGTACTTC.

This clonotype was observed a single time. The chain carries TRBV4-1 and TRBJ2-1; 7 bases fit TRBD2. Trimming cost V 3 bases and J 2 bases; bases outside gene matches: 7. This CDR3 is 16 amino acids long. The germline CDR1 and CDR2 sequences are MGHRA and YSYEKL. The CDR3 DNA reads TGCGCCAGCAGCCACCTGGGGAGGGACCCCTACAATGAGCAGTTCTTC. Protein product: CASSHLGRDPYNEQFF.

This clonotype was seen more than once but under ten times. The CDR3: CASRPAGGISGANVLTF. The CDR3, as DNA: TGTGCCAGCAGACCAGCGGGGGGTATCTCTGGGGCCAACGTCCTGACTTTC. The genes are TRBV2 and TRBJ2-6; 9 nucleotides line up with TRBD2. The V gene's germline CDR1 is SNHLY and CDR2 FYNNEI. V shed 6 bases and J 0 bases; nucleotides not matched to a gene: 6. This CDR3 is 17 amino acids long. The variable domain in full, completed from reference TRBV2 and TRBJ2-6, reads EPEVTQTPSHQVTQMGQEVILRCVPISNHLYFYWYRQILGQKVEFLVSFYNNEISEKSEIFDDQFSVERPDGSNFTLKIRSTKLEDSAMYFCASRPAGGISGANVLTFGAGSRLTVL.

The CDR3 region has the DNA TGTGCCTGGAGTGTACAGGGACTCCCCAATCAGCCCCAGCATTTT. The encoded protein is CAWSVQGLPNQPQHF. The chain carries TRBV30 and TRBJ1-5; D possibly corresponds to TRBD1 (6 bases). The CDR3 spans 15 residues. Trimming removed 0 bases at V and 3 bases at J, with 12 bases between. The germline gives CDR1 GTSNPN, CDR2 SVGIG (reference sequence).

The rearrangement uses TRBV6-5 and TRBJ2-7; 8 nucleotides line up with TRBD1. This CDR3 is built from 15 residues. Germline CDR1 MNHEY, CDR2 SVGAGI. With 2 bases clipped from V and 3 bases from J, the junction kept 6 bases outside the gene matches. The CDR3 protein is CASSYGTGAVYEQYF. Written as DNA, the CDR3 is TGTGCCAGCAGTTACGGGACAGGAGCGGTCTACGAGCAGTACTTC.

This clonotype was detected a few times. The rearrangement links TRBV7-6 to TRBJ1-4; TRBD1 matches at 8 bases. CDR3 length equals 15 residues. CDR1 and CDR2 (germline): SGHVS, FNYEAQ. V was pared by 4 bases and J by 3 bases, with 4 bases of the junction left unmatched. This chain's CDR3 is CASSSQGAANEKLFF. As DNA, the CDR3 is TGTGCCAGCAGCTCGCAGGGGGCGGCTAATGAAAAACTGTTTTTT.

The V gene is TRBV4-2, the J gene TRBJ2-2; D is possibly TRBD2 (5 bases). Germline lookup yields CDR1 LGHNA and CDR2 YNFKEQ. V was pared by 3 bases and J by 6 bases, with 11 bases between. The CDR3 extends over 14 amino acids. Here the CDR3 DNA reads TGTGCCAGCAGCCACCGGGGAGACCCCGGGGAGCTGTTTTTT. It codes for CASSHRGDPGELFF.

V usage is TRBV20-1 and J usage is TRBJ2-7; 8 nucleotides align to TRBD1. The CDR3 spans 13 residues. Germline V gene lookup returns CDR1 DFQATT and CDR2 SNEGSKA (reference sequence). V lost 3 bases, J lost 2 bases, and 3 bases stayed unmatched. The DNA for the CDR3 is TGCAGTGCTAGCACAGGGGGAACCTACGAGCAGTACTTC. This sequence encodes CSASTGGTYEQYF.

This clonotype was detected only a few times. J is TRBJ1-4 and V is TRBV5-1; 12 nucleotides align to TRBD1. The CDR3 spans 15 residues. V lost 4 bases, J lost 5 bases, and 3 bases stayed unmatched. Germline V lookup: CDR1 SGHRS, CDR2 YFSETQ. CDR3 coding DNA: TGCGCCAGCAGCGGGGGACAGGGGGCGAATGAAAAACTGTTTTTT. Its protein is CASSGGQGANEKLFF.

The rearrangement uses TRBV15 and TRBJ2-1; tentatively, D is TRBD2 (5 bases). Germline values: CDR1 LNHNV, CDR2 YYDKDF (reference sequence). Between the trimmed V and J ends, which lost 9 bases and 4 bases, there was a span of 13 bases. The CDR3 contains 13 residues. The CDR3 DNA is TGTGCCACTAGGAGGTTCCAGTACAATGAGCAGTTCTTC. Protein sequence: CATRRFQYNEQFF. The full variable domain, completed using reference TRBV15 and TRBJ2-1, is DAMVIQNPRYQVTQFGKPVTLSCSQTLNHNVMYWYQQKSSQAPKLLFHYYDKDFNNEADTPDNFQSRRPNTSFCFLDIRSPGLGDTAMYLCATRRFQYNEQFFGPGTRLTVL.

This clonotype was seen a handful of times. The CDR3 sequence is CASSFGTQRQPQHF. The CDR3 nucleotides are TGTGCCAGCAGCTTCGGGACACAGCGTCAGCCCCAGCATTTT. The chain is built from TRBV5-6 and TRBJ1-5; weak D call: TRBD1 (6 bases). The V and J ends lost 2 bases and 6 bases respectively, with 12 bases between them. This CDR3 contains 14 residues. Germline V gene sequence: CDR1 SGHDT, CDR2 YYEEEE.

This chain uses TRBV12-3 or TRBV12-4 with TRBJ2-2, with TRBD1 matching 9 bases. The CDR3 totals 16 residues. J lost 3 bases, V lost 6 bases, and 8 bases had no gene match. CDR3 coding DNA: TGTGCCAGCAGATCCACAGGGGGCCGGCACACCGGGGAGCTGTTTTTT. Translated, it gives CASRSTGGRHTGELFF.

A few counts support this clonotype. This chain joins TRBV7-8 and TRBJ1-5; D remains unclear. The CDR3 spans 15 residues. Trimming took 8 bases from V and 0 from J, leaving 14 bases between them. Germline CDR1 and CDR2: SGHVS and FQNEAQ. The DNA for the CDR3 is TGTGCCAGCGCCCGCTTGGGAGGTAGCAATCAGCCCCAGCATTTT. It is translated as CASARLGGSNQPQHF. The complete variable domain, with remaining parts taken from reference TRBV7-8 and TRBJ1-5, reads GAGVSQSPRYKVAKRGQDVALRCDPISGHVSLFWYQQALGQGPEFLTYFQNEAQLDKSGLPSDRFFAERPEGSVSTLKIQRTQQEDSAVYLCASARLGGSNQPQHFGDGTRLSIL.

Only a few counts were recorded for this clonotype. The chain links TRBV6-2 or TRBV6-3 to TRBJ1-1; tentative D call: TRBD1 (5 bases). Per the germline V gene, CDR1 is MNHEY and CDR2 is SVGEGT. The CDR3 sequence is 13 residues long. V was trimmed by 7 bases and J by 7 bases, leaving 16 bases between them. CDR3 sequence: CASTHGGGIEAFF. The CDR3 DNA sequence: TGTGCCAGCACCCACGGGGGAGGGATTGAAGCTTTCTTT.

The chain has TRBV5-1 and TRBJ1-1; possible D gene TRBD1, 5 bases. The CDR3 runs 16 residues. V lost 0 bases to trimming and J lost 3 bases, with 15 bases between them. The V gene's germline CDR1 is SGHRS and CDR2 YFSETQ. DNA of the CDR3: TGCGCCAGCAGCTTGGTCGGCAGGGCGAGCGACACTGAAGCTTTCTTT. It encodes CASSLVGRASDTEAFF.

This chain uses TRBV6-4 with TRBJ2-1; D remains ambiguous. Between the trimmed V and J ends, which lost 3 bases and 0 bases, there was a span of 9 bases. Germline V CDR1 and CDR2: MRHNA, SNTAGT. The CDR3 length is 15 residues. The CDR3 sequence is CASSEDWSSYNEQFF. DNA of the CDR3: TGTGCCAGCAGTGAAGACTGGAGCTCCTACAATGAGCAGTTCTTC.